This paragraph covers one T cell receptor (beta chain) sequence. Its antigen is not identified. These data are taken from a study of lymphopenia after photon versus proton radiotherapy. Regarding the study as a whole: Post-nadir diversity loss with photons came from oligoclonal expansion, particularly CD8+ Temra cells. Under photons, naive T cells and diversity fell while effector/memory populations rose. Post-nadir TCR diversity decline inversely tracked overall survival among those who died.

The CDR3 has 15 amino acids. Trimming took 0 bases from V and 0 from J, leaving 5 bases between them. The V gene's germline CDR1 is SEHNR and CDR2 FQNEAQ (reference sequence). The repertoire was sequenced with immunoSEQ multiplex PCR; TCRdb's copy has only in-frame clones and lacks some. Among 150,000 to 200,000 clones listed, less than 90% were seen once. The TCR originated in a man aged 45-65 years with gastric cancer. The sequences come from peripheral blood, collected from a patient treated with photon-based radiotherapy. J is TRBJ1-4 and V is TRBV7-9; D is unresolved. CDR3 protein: CASSLAGATNEKLFF. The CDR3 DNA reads TGTGCCAGCAGCTTAGCGGGAGCAACTAATGAAAAACTGTTTTTT.